Listed here are 24 T cell receptor beta chains from one sample, sequenced in a study of CD8+CD57+ T cells in acquired aplastic anemia. The TCR beta profiling, which covered VDJ combination and CDR3 sequence, was carried out using genomic DNA as the template. TCRdb analysed the reads with MiXCR anew, one entry per CDR3 protein. The sample holds about 48,000 distinct CDR3 sequences; approximately 72% are singletons and the top ten take around 31%. Sequencing was carried out using sorted CD4+, CD8+, or CD8+CD57+ T cells (not recorded which) from PBMCs. The receptors come from a human donor in good health, serving as a control.

This clonotype was detected many times. This chain connects TRBV13 to TRBJ2-5; TRBD1 might be the D (5 bases). Trimming removed 1 base at V and 4 bases at J, with 10 bases between. Per the germline V gene, CDR1 is PRHDT and CDR2 is FYEKMQ (reference sequence). This CDR3 has 14 amino acids. CDR3 sequence (DNA): TGTGCCAGCAGCTTAGTAGGGGTCGGAGAGACCCAGTACTTC. As protein: CASSLVGVGETQYF.

The chain links TRBV15 to TRBJ2-1; 8 bases line up with TRBD1. The CDR3 runs to 17 residues. The germline V gene encodes CDR1 LNHNV and CDR2 YYDKDF (reference sequence). Germline trimming cut 3 bases from V and 2 bases from J; bases unmatched to any gene: 9. This CDR3 reads CATSREGQAQPYNEQFF. The CDR3 DNA reads as TGTGCCACCAGCAGGGAGGGACAGGCGCAACCCTACAATGAGCAGTTCTTC.

This sequence joins TRBV20-1 and TRBJ2-2; a weak D match, TRBD1 (6 bases). The CDR3 contains 15 residues. The germline gives CDR1 DFQATT, CDR2 SNEGSKA (reference sequence). V dropped 0 bases and J dropped 3 bases, with 11 bases sitting between them. The CDR3 DNA is TGCAGTGCTAGAGATGGCAGGGGAGACACCGGGGAGCTGTTTTTT. Its translation: CSARDGRGDTGELFF.

This chain connects TRBV25-1 to TRBJ2-7, with D tentatively TRBD1 or TRBD2 (5 bases each). Trimming pared 6 bases from V and 0 bases from J, leaving 15 bases between. Germline CDR1 reads MGHDK; CDR2 reads SYGVNS. The CDR3 is 15 residues long. CDR3 region: CASSVGGGRSYEQYF. The CDR3 DNA reads as TGTGCCAGCAGCGTCGGTGGGGGACGCTCCTACGAGCAGTACTTC.

The DNA for the CDR3 is TGTGCCAGTAGTTCGACAGTTAATCAGCCCCAGCATTTT. Its translation is CASSSTVNQPQHF. This chain links TRBV19 with TRBJ1-5, with a possible D match to TRBD1 (5 bases). In germline, CDR1 is LNHDA, CDR2 SQIVND (reference sequence). V was cut by 5 bases and J by 4 bases, with 9 bases left in between. The CDR3 runs 13 residues.

This clonotype has only a few counts. The rearrangement joins TRBV5-6 to TRBJ1-2, with D maybe TRBD1 (5 bases). V lost 3 bases and J 0 bases, leaving 9 bases between the germline ends. Germline values: CDR1 SGHDT, CDR2 YYEEEE. The length of the CDR3 is 14 residues. The chain's CDR3 is CASSYGTANYGYTF. The CDR3 region has the DNA TGTGCCAGCAGCTATGGGACGGCTAACTATGGCTACACCTTC.

This chain connects TRBV19 to TRBJ2-5; TRBD1 agrees at 7 bases. In germline, CDR1 is LNHDA, CDR2 SQIVND (reference sequence). J gave up 1 base and V 5 bases, and 4 bases lay outside the gene matches. This CDR3 has 14 residues. CDR3 sequence reads: CASSVTGAQETQYF. Written as DNA, the CDR3 is TGTGCCAGTAGTGTTACAGGGGCCCAAGAGACCCAGTACTTC.

The chain has TRBV12-3 or TRBV12-4 and TRBJ1-1; possible D gene TRBD1, 5 bases. The CDR3 has 15 residues. V gave up 6 bases and J gave up 4 bases, with 18 bases separating them. The CDR3 bases are TGTGCCAGCAGCCCCAGGCCAGGGCCGATCACTGAAGCTTTCTTT. It codes for CASSPRPGPITEAFF.

The gene calls are TRBV9 and TRBJ2-2; no firm D call. Germline V gene data show CDR1 as SGDLS and CDR2 as YYNGEE. The V and J ends lost 0 bases and 4 bases respectively, with 13 bases between them. The CDR3 is 16 amino acids. The CDR3 region has the DNA TGTGCCAGCAGCGTAGCTACAGTGGGTACCACCGGGGAGCTGTTTTTT. Translating gives CASSVATVGTTGELFF.

This chain links TRBV19 with TRBJ1-2; D call uncertain. CDR1 is LNHDA and CDR2 is SQIVND in the germline V gene (reference sequence). V lost 1 base and J lost 8, with 11 bases in between. The CDR3 spans 13 residues. This CDR3 reads CASSIGRGYGYTF. The CDR3 DNA reads TGTGCCAGTAGTATAGGGAGAGGGTACGGCTACACCTTC.

This chain uses TRBV10-1 with TRBJ2-5; D remains ambiguous. V shed 0 bases and J shed 5 bases, with 7 bases lying between them. CDR1 and CDR2 from the germline V gene are WNHNN and SYGVQD (reference sequence). There are 13 residues in the CDR3. CDR3 residues: CASSESREETQYF. As DNA, the CDR3 is TGCGCCAGCAGTGAGTCAAGAGAGGAGACCCAGTACTTC.

The chain joins TRBV5-6 to TRBJ2-7, with 15 bases lining up with TRBD2. This CDR3 has 16 residues. Per the germline V gene, CDR1 is SGHDT and CDR2 is YYEEEE. J gave up 5 bases and V 5 bases, and 8 bases lay outside the gene matches. CDR3 amino acids: CASSLGLAGGKDEQYF. CDR3 coding DNA: TGTGCCAGCAGTTTAGGACTAGCGGGAGGGAAGGACGAGCAGTACTTC.

This clonotype was picked up a small number of times. The chain links TRBV9 to TRBJ2-1; 12 bases are shared with TRBD2. The CDR3 has 15 amino acids. Trimming cost V 1 base and J 6 bases; bases outside gene matches: 2. Germline CDR1 SGDLS, CDR2 YYNGEE. The CDR3 protein is CASSVQGLAGNEQFF. As DNA, the CDR3 is TGTGCCAGCAGCGTACAGGGACTAGCGGGCAATGAGCAGTTCTTC.

This clonotype showed up just once. The DNA for the CDR3 is TGTGCCAGCAGTGAAGCCACAGCCGCTGGCTACACCTTC. Protein: CASSEATAAGYTF. The V call is TRBV2, the J call TRBJ1-2; no reliable D call. There are 13 residues in the CDR3. The V end lost 0 bases, the J end lost 7 bases, and 9 bases lay between the germline ends. In germline, CDR1 is SNHLY, CDR2 FYNNEI.

This clonotype was seen a few times. The chain has TRBV29-1 and TRBJ2-7; D is perhaps TRBD1 (6 bases). The V and J ends lost 5 bases and 1 base respectively, with 15 bases between them. This CDR3 has 14 residues. Germline lookup yields CDR1 SQVTM and CDR2 ANQGSEA. CDR3 region: CSVLGWGRSYEQYF. The CDR3 DNA follows: TGCAGCGTTCTCGGCTGGGGGCGATCCTACGAGCAGTACTTC.

The genes are TRBV10-2 and TRBJ2-7; D is possibly TRBD2 (5 bases). Germline V lookup: CDR1 WSHSY, CDR2 SAAADI. V was pared by 6 bases and J by 0 bases, with 9 bases between. CDR3 length: 13 residues. Here the CDR3 reads CASSGDSSYEQYF. DNA for the CDR3: TGCGCCAGCAGCGGGGATAGCTCCTACGAGCAGTACTTC.

This sequence joins TRBV10-3 and TRBJ2-3; 8 bases line up with TRBD2. J gave up 5 bases and V 2 bases, and 9 bases lay outside the gene matches. Germline loops: CDR1 ENHRY, CDR2 SYGVKD. The CDR3 extends over 16 amino acids. CDR3 protein: CAISERGLAGKDTQYF. The DNA for the CDR3 is TGTGCCATCAGTGAGAGGGGATTAGCGGGGAAAGATACGCAGTATTTT.

As DNA, the CDR3 is TGTGCCATCAGTGAGTCGACGTCAGGGAACACCGGGGAGCTGTTTTTT. It is translated as CAISESTSGNTGELFF. This chain connects TRBV10-3 to TRBJ2-2; D is unresolved. Trimming took 0 bases from V and 1 from J, leaving 9 bases between them. The length of the CDR3 is 16 residues. Per germline, CDR1 ENHRY and CDR2 SYGVKD.

The chain joins TRBV15 to TRBJ1-1, with TRBD1 matching over 8 bases. The V gene's germline CDR1 is LNHNV and CDR2 YYDKDF (reference sequence). The CDR3 runs 13 residues. With 4 bases clipped from V and 6 bases from J, the junction kept 4 bases outside the gene matches. Written as DNA, the CDR3 is TGTGCCACCAGCATAGGGACAGGAGCTGAAGCTTTCTTT. Translation gives CATSIGTGAEAFF.

V gene TRBV7-2 combines with J gene TRBJ1-4, with 12 nucleotides matching TRBD1. V lost 5 bases and J lost 6; bases outside the gene matches: 4. Germline loops: CDR1 SGHTA, CDR2 FQGNSA. CDR3 length: 15 residues. The CDR3 loop is CASSTGDRGHEKLFF. The DNA for the CDR3 is TGTGCCAGCAGCACGGGGGACAGGGGGCATGAAAAACTGTTTTTT.

The chain joins TRBV29-1 to TRBJ2-7; D is uncertain. The germline CDR1 and CDR2 sequences are SQVTM and ANQGSEA. The CDR3 spans 11 residues. V was pared by 4 bases and J by 4 bases, with 8 bases between. CDR3: CSVVEVYEQYF. The DNA of the CDR3 is TGCAGCGTTGTAGAGGTTTACGAGCAGTACTTC.

The V call is TRBV7-2, the J call TRBJ1-1; no firm D call. This CDR3 contains 15 residues. V gave up 1 base and J gave up 0 bases, with 9 bases separating them. In germline, CDR1 is SGHTA, CDR2 FQGNSA. The CDR3 DNA reads TGTGCCAGCAGCTTAGTGGGAGGGCTGAACACTGAAGCTTTCTTT. Translation: CASSLVGGLNTEAFF. Combining the CDR3 with reference TRBV7-2 and TRBJ1-1 gives the whole variable domain GAGVSQSPSNKVTEKGKDVELRCDPISGHTALYWYRQSLGQGLEFLIYFQGNSAPDKSGLPSDRFSAERTGGSVSTLTIQRTQQEDSAVYLCASSLVGGLNTEAFFGQGTRLTVV.

The chain combines TRBV2 with TRBJ2-7; D is possibly TRBD2 (5 bases). Germline V gene data show CDR1 as SNHLY and CDR2 as FYNNEI. V lost 10 bases and J 7 bases, leaving 14 bases between the germline ends. This CDR3 spans 11 amino acids. The CDR3 region has the DNA TGTGCCACCATCCAGAGACTAGAGCAGTACTTC. Translated, it gives CATIQRLEQYF.

Points on this clonotype: One junction end does not reproduce the germline sequence, and a read error may be involved. The chain carries TRBV7-7 and TRBJ2-6; D is uncertain. Germline CDR1 and CDR2: SSHAT and FNYEAQ (reference sequence). The CDR3 loop spans 16 amino acids. This CDR3 is CASSPGQEPGANVLTF. DNA for the CDR3: TGTGCTAGCAGCCCCGGCCAGGAGCCTGGGGCCAACGTCCTGACTTTC.